This is a list of T cell receptor beta chains from one sample in a study of T cells of healthy individuals. Via MiXCR, TCRdb re-called the 5' RACE reads, giving one row per CDR3 protein. The table includes more than 85,000 distinct CDR3 sequences, 15% to 20% detected once. The receptors come from a human donor in good health. Both conserved end residues are part of each CDR3.

TRBV6-2/TRBV6-3	TRBJ1-4	CASSYGPLAFF
TRBV6-2/TRBV6-3	TRBJ2-7	CASSPEDSSYEQYF
TRBV20-1	TRBJ2-3	CSGRGPADTQYF
TRBV3-1	TRBJ1-1	CASSLIRGGGEAFF
TRBV3-1	TRBJ2-1	CASSQDWGLALPEQFF
TRBV7-9	TRBJ1-5	CASSPRQGHQPQHF
TRBV24-1	TRBJ2-1	CATSEGYEQFF
TRBV7-3	TRBJ1-6	CASSLNPVASGSPLHF
TRBV6-2/TRBV6-3	TRBJ2-1	CASTGGHDYNEQFF
TRBV4-2	TRBJ2-1	CASSQDREVWRNEQFF
TRBV7-2	TRBJ1-1	CASSLFSGDTEAFF
TRBV12-3/TRBV12-4	TRBJ1-2	CASSLGVNYGYTF
TRBV5-1	TRBJ2-1	CASSPDRNNEQFF
TRBV5-1	TRBJ2-7	CASSKLQGNEQYF
TRBV9	TRBJ2-1	CASSHRDRTNNEQFF
TRBV20-1	TRBJ2-7	CSAGRLGTGLEQYF
TRBV7-2	TRBJ2-5	CASSLGRLDRGQETQYF
TRBV7-9	TRBJ1-1	CASSIPGAEKAFF
TRBV11-2	TRBJ2-1	CASSPLRGSYNEQFF
TRBV20-1	TRBJ2-1	CSARDRGNEQFF
TRBV29-1	TRBJ2-1	CSVEDGPQDEQFF
TRBV27	TRBJ1-5	CASSFVREEPQHF
TRBV7-8	TRBJ2-5	CASSLDRDKTQYF
TRBV7-8	TRBJ2-5	CASSLIDRGETQYF
TRBV10-2	TRBJ2-3	CASTWDSGNTQYF
TRBV20-1	TRBJ2-7	CSARRRGGLYEQYF